The next 25 T cell receptor beta chains were all read from a single sample in a study of identical twins. One entry per CDR3 protein results from TCRdb running MiXCR on the 5' RACE reads. This table has 700,000 or so distinct CDR3 sequences, over 20% appearing once. The data also belong to a second study, concerning T cells expressing NK-cell markers.

The source material was PBMCs. All receptors derive from a woman between 18 and 29 years old in good health.

This clonotype was seen more than once but under ten times. Sequence at one end of the junction differs from germline and may be a read error. The chain is built from TRBV5-6 and TRBJ2-7; 9 bases are shared with TRBD1. This CDR3 contains 11 residues. Looked up from germline, CDR1 is SGHDT and CDR2 is YYEEEE. The CDR3 spells CASSLGDREVF. The CDR3 DNA reads TGTGCCAGCAGCTTGGGGGACAGGGAAGTCTTC.

The chain has TRBV9 and TRBJ2-5, with 9 positions matching TRBD1. Germline CDR1 reads SGDLS; CDR2 reads YYNGEE. The CDR3 sequence is 15 residues long. With 3 bases clipped from V and 3 bases from J, the junction kept 6 bases outside the gene matches. The DNA of the CDR3 is TGTGCCAGCAGCGGCACGACAGGGGGAGAAGAGACCCAGTACTTC. It codes for CASSGTTGGEETQYF.

This clonotype was observed a few times. The CDR3 DNA is TGTGCCACCAGTGACAGCTACTCTGGGGAGACCCAGTACTTC. This encodes CATSDSYSGETQYF. V and J are TRBV24-1 and TRBJ2-5; D is undetermined. The CDR3 is 14 amino acids. V lost 4 bases and J 5 bases, leaving 13 bases between the germline ends. Per germline, CDR1 KGHDR and CDR2 SFDVKD.

This clonotype came up many times. The CDR3 DNA reads TGTGCCAGCAGTTGGACCCAGAACACTGAAGCTTTCTTT. This encodes CASSWTQNTEAFF. V is TRBV12-3 or TRBV12-4 and J is TRBJ1-1; D is unclear. V shed 4 bases and J shed 1 base, with 7 bases lying between them. CDR3 length: 13 residues.

This clonotype was seen a few times. This CDR3 is CASSLLQRSSYEQYF. CDR3 DNA: TGCGCCAGCAGCTTGCTCCAGCGGAGCTCCTACGAGCAGTACTTC. The chain combines TRBV5-1 with TRBJ2-7; D possibly corresponds to TRBD2 (5 bases). The germline V gene encodes CDR1 SGHRS and CDR2 YFSETQ. The CDR3 is made up of 15 amino acids. The V and J ends lost 1 base and 0 bases respectively, with 11 bases between them.

J is TRBJ2-7 and V is TRBV7-8; possibly TRBD1 or TRBD2 for D (5 bases each). With 3 bases removed from V and 7 bases from J, the gap between germline ends came to 16 bases. The CDR3 extends over 14 amino acids. Looked up from germline, CDR1 is SGHVS and CDR2 is FQNEAQ. The CDR3 region is CASSFFWDVGEQYF. CDR3 nucleotides: TGTGCCAGCAGCTTCTTCTGGGACGTTGGGGAGCAGTACTTC. The full variable domain, its missing parts supplied by reference TRBV7-8 and TRBJ2-7, is GAGVSQSPRYKVAKRGQDVALRCDPISGHVSLFWYQQALGQGPEFLTYFQNEAQLDKSGLPSDRFFAERPEGSVSTLKIQRTQQEDSAVYLCASSFFWDVGEQYFGPGTRLTVT.

This clonotype has a handful of counts. The V call is TRBV6-1, the J call TRBJ2-7; D ambiguous. This CDR3 has 14 residues. V was shortened by 5 bases and J by 4 bases, with 15 bases between the two germline ends. Germline values: CDR1 MNHNS, CDR2 SASEGT. CDR3 coding DNA: TGTGCCAGCAGTCATACACCGGCTGGATACGAGCAGTACTTC. It is translated as CASSHTPAGYEQYF.

The rearrangement links TRBV5-1 to TRBJ2-7; TRBD1 is a possible D gene (5 bases). The germline V gene has CDR1 SGHRS and CDR2 YFSETQ. The CDR3 sequence is 15 residues long. Trimming took off 3 bases at V and 2 bases at J, with 15 bases between the two ends. In DNA form, the CDR3 reads TGCGCCAGCAGCTATTCTGACAGAGTCACCTACGAGCAGTACTTC. Encoded protein: CASSYSDRVTYEQYF.

This clonotype was recorded a few times. The gene calls are TRBV5-4 and TRBJ2-3; no clear D gene. The CDR3 is made up of 14 amino acids. The V end lost 3 bases, the J end lost 1 base, and 9 bases lay between the germline ends. In germline, CDR1 is SGHNT, CDR2 YYREEE (reference sequence). The CDR3 is CASSWIEGTDTQYF. The CDR3 DNA reads TGTGCCAGCAGCTGGATTGAGGGCACAGATACGCAGTATTTT.

The chain recombines TRBV20-1 with TRBJ2-7, with D perhaps being TRBD1 or TRBD2 (6 bases each). Between the trimmed V and J ends, which lost 5 bases and 6 bases, there was a span of 17 bases. The CDR3 has 13 amino acids. Germline loops: CDR1 DFQATT, CDR2 SNEGSKA (reference sequence). The CDR3 sequence is CSAEGDFLSEQYF. CDR3 DNA sequence: TGCAGTGCTGAGGGGGACTTCCTCTCCGAGCAGTACTTC.

This clonotype was observed a few times. A much larger clone sits a single nucleotide away, making a read error possible. The chain carries TRBV11-2 and TRBJ2-3; D unclear. The germline CDR1 and CDR2 sequences are SGHAT and FQNNGV. V lost 1 base and J lost 5, with 4 bases in between. CDR3 length equals 12 residues. The CDR3 protein is CASSLVQDTQYF. DNA of the CDR3: TGTGCCAGCAGCTTAGTTCAAGATACGCAGTATTTT.

In its sample, this clonotype was seen a few times. The rearrangement uses TRBV20-1 and TRBJ2-7; D gene uncertain. V dropped 2 bases and J dropped 1 base, with 6 bases sitting between them. The germline V gene has CDR1 DFQATT and CDR2 SNEGSKA (reference sequence). The CDR3 runs to 12 residues. The CDR3 DNA reads TGCAGTGCTAGACAGATATCCTACGAGCAGTACTTC. It codes for CSARQISYEQYF.

V is TRBV7-9 and J is TRBJ2-1; 11 nucleotides match TRBD2. Unmatched junction bases numbered 4, after V lost 5 bases and J lost 7 bases. Per the germline V gene, CDR1 is SEHNR and CDR2 is FQNEAQ (reference sequence). This CDR3 contains 14 residues. The CDR3 DNA follows: TGTGCCAGCAGCCCTTGGACTAGCGGGAATGAGCAGTTCTTC. Encoded protein: CASSPWTSGNEQFF.

This clonotype was counted at least ten times. The chain links TRBV11-2 to TRBJ1-2; D is uncertain. CDR1 and CDR2 (germline): SGHAT, FQNNGV. Trimming removed 1 base from V and 8 bases from J, with 5 bases in between. CDR3 length equals 11 residues. This CDR3 is CASSLGAGYTF. The DNA for the CDR3 is TGTGCCAGCAGCTTAGGAGCAGGCTACACCTTC.

This chain links TRBV20-1 with TRBJ2-3; D is undetermined. The CDR3 is made up of 9 amino acids. Trimming took 8 bases from V and 6 from J, leaving 6 bases between them. The germline V gene encodes CDR1 DFQATT and CDR2 SNEGSKA (reference sequence). This CDR3 reads CSLGDTQYF. CDR3 nucleotides: TGCAGTTTGGGGGATACGCAGTATTTT.

CDR3 sequence: CASSLERTYQETQYF. In DNA, the CDR3 is TGTGCCAGCAGCTTAGAGAGAACCTACCAAGAGACCCAGTACTTC. The V gene is TRBV11-3, the J gene TRBJ2-5; D is uncertain. The length of the CDR3 is 15 residues. The germline gives CDR1 SGHNT, CDR2 YENEEA. The V gene lost 0 bases and the J gene lost 0 bases, with 8 bases spanning the gap.

This chain uses TRBV28 with TRBJ2-1, with a tentative D call TRBD2 (6 bases). Germline CDR1 reads MDHEN; CDR2 reads SYDVKM. Trimming took 6 bases from V and 11 from J, leaving 17 bases between them. The CDR3 contains 13 residues. CDR3 coding DNA: TGTGCCAGCAGCTCCGTGGGTAGCGGCAAGCAGTTCTTC. This gives the protein CASSSVGSGKQFF.

The CDR3: CASTLPGGTDTQYF. As DNA, the CDR3 is TGTGCCAGCACCCTACCGGGGGGAACAGATACGCAGTATTTT. This rearrangement joins TRBV6-1 to TRBJ2-3, with 7 bases that match TRBD2. Trimming at V came to 7 bases and at J to 3 bases, leaving 7 bases not matched to a gene. CDR1 and CDR2 from the germline V gene are MNHNS and SASEGT. The CDR3 consists of 14 residues.

This rearrangement joins TRBV12-3 or TRBV12-4 to TRBJ1-2; 8 positions agree with TRBD1. The CDR3 is 14 amino acids. Germline trimming cut 8 bases from V and 5 bases from J; bases unmatched to any gene: 10. CDR3 loop: CASGGTGTSYGYTF. The CDR3 DNA reads as TGTGCCAGCGGGGGGACAGGTACATCGTATGGCTACACCTTC.

The V call is TRBV13, the J call TRBJ1-1, with D perhaps TRBD1 (5 bases). The CDR3 is 12 amino acids. Germline-derived CDR1 and CDR2 are PRHDT and FYEKMQ (reference sequence). V lost 4 bases to trimming and J lost 13 bases, with 16 bases between them. CDR3 DNA: TGTGCCAGCAGCTGGGAAAGGGGACGGGATTTCTTT. It codes for CASSWERGRDFF.

This clonotype was observed a handful of times. The rearrangement uses TRBV7-2 and TRBJ1-5, with a weak D call TRBD1 (5 bases). The CDR3 is made up of 15 amino acids. The V end lost 5 bases, the J end lost 2 bases, and 13 bases lay between the germline ends. Germline V CDR1 and CDR2: SGHTA, FQGNSA. CDR3 nucleotide sequence: TGTGCCAGCAGCCCCGATGGGGCTGGCAATCAGCCCCAGCATTTT. It translates to CASSPDGAGNQPQHF.

The chain uses TRBV2 and TRBJ2-1; a possible D gene is TRBD2 (6 bases). Germline V lookup: CDR1 SNHLY, CDR2 FYNNEI. Trimming pared 4 bases from V and 6 bases from J, leaving 19 bases between. This CDR3 comprises 16 residues. The DNA of the CDR3 is TGTGCCAGCAGTGGGCCCCGGGGGATGGGAGGCAATGAGCAGTTCTTC. Translating it yields CASSGPRGMGGNEQFF. Full variable domain (missing parts from reference TRBV2 and TRBJ2-1): EPEVTQTPSHQVTQMGQEVILRCVPISNHLYFYWYRQILGQKVEFLVSFYNNEISEKSEIFDDQFSVERPDGSNFTLKIRSTKLEDSAMYFCASSGPRGMGGNEQFFGPGTRLTVL.

This clonotype was detected many times. V and J are TRBV6-5 and TRBJ2-3, with D hard to call. Trimming removed 4 bases at V and 1 base at J, with 6 bases between. The germline V gene has CDR1 MNHEY and CDR2 SVGAGI. The CDR3 is 13 residues long. CDR3 residues: CASSFPGTDTQYF. Written as DNA, the CDR3 is TGTGCCAGCAGTTTCCCAGGCACAGATACGCAGTATTTT.

This clonotype showed up just a few times. The chain has TRBV20-1 and TRBJ2-6, with 11 bases identical to TRBD2. Germline V gene sequence: CDR1 DFQATT, CDR2 SNEGSKA (reference sequence). Germline trimming cut 5 bases from V and 4 bases from J; bases unmatched to any gene: 10. CDR3 length: 17 residues. As DNA, the CDR3 is TGCAGTGCTTTTAGCGGGAGGGGATCTGTGGGGGCCAACGTCCTGACTTTC. It yields the protein CSAFSGRGSVGANVLTF.

This CDR3 reads CSARDHGTGNQPQHF. CDR3 in DNA: TGCAGTGCTAGAGATCATGGCACAGGAAATCAGCCCCAGCATTTT. The gene calls are TRBV20-1 and TRBJ1-5, with a weak D call TRBD1 (5 bases). CDR1 and CDR2 (germline): DFQATT, SNEGSKA (reference sequence). The CDR3 has 15 residues. The germline V and J ends were trimmed by 0 bases and 4 bases, with 13 bases remaining between them.